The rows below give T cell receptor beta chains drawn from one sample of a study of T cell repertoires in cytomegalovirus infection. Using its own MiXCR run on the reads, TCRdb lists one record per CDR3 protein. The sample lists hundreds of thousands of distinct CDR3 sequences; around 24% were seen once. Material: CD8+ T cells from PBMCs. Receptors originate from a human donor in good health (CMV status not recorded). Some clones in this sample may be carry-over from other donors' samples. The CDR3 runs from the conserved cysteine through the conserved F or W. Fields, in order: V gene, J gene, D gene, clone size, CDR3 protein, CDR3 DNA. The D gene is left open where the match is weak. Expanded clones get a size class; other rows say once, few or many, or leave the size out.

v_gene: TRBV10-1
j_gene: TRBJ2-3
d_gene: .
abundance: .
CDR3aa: CASSETQGYADTQYF
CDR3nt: TGCGCCAGCAGTGAGACCCAGGGGTACGCGGATACGCAGTATTTT

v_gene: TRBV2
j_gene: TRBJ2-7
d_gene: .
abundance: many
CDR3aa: CASSGQSPYEQYF
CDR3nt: TGTGCCAGCAGTGGACAGTCACCCTACGAGCAGTACTTC

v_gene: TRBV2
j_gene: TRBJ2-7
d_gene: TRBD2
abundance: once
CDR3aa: CASGFSGGNEQYF
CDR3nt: TGTGCCAGTGGATTTAGCGGGGGCAACGAGCAGTACTTC

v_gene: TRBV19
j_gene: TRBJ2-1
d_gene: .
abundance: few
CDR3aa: CASSMSQGVRNEQFF
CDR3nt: TGTGCCAGTAGTATGAGCCAGGGTGTAAGGAATGAGCAGTTCTTC

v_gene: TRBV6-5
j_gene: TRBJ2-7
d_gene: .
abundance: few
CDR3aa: CASSSDGSGEQYF
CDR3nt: TGTGCCAGCAGTTCGGACGGGTCCGGGGAGCAGTACTTC

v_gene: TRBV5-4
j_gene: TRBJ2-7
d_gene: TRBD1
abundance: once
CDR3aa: CASSLDDRGFYERYF
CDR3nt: TGTGCCAGCAGCTTGGATGACAGGGGGTTCTACGAGCGGTACTTC

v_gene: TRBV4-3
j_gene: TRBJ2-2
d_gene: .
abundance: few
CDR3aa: CASSQDFRGTGELFF
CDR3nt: TGCGCCAGCAGCCAAGATTTCCGGGGCACCGGGGAGCTGTTTTTT

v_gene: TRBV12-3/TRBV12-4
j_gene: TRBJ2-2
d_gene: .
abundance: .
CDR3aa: CASSSGWGTGELFF
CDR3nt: TGTGCCAGCAGTTCAGGGTGGGGCACCGGGGAGCTGTTTTTT

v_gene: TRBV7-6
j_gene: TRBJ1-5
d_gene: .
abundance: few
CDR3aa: CASSPDTTYQPQHF
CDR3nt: TGTGCCAGCAGCCCGGACACCACGTATCAGCCCCAGCATTTT

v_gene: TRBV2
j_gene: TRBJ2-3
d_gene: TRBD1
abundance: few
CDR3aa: CASTPGQSTDTQYF
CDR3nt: TGTGCCAGCACTCCGGGACAGAGCACAGATACGCAGTATTTT

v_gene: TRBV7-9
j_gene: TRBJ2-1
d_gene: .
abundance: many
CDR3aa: CASTYRYNEQFF
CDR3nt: TGTGCCAGCACCTATCGTTACAATGAGCAGTTCTTC

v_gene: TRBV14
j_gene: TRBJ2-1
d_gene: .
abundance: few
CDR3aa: CASSQFQGPIDEQFF
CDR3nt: TGTGCCAGCAGCCAATTTCAGGGTCCGATCGATGAGCAGTTCTTC

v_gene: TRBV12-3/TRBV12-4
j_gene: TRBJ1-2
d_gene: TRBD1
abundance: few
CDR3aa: CASSSWQGDYGYTF
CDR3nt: TGTGCCAGCAGTTCGTGGCAGGGGGACTATGGCTACACCTTC

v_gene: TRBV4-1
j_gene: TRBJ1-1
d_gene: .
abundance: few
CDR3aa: CASSQVDLGNTEAFF
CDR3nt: TGCGCCAGCAGCCAAGTCGACCTTGGGAACACTGAAGCTTTCTTT

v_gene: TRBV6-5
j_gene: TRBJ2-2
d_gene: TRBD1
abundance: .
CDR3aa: CASNDRGTTPGELFF
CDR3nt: TGTGCCAGCAATGACAGGGGAACAACACCCGGGGAGCTGTTTTTT

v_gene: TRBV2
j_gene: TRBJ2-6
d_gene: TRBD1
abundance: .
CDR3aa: CAKLDRGFSGANVLTF
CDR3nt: TGTGCCAAGCTGGACAGGGGCTTCTCTGGGGCCAACGTCCTGACTTTC

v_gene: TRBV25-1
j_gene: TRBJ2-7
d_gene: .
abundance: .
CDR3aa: CASSELGNAAEQYF
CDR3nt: TGTGCCAGCAGTGAATTGGGGAACGCTGCCGAGCAGTACTTC

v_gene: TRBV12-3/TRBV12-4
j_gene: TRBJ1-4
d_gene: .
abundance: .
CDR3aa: CASTGGGGGNEKLFF
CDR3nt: TGTGCCAGCACCGGTGGGGGTGGCGGTAATGAAAAACTGTTTTTT

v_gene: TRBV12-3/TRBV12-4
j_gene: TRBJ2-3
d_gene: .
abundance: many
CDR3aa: CASSFRGVGTDTQYF
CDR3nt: TGTGCCAGCAGTTTCAGGGGAGTCGGCACAGATACGCAGTATTTT

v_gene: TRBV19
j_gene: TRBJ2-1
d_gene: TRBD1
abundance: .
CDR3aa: CASSILGTGNNEQFF
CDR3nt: TGTGCCAGTAGTATCCTTGGGACAGGAAACAATGAGCAGTTCTTC

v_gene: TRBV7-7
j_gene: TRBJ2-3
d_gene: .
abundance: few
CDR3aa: CASSERIADTQYF
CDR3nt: TGTGCTAGCAGCGAACGAATAGCAGATACGCAGTATTTT

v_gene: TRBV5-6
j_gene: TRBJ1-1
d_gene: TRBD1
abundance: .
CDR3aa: CASSLGGQGRGAFF
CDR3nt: TGTGCCAGCAGCTTGGGAGGACAGGGACGTGGAGCTTTCTTT

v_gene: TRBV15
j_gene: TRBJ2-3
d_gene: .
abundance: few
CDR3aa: CATSRAGNLVTDTQYF
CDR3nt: TGTGCCACCAGCAGGGCCGGGAACCTCGTCACAGATACGCAGTATTTT

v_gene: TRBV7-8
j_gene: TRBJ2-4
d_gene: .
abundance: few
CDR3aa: CASSLVRQAKDIQYF
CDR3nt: TGTGCCAGCAGCTTAGTGCGACAGGCCAAGGACATTCAGTACTTC

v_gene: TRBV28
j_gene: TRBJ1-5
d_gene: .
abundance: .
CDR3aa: CASRMTGDNNQPQHF
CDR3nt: TGTGCCAGCAGAATGACAGGAGATAACAATCAGCCCCAGCATTTT

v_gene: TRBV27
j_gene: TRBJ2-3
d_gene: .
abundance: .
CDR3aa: CASSLGFWPPDTQYF
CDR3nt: TGTGCCAGCAGTTTAGGGTTTTGGCCTCCAGATACGCAGTATTTT

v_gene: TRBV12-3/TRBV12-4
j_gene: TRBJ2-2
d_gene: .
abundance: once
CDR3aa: CASRRAATGELFF
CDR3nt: TGTGCCAGCAGACGGGCGGCCACCGGGGAGCTGTTTTTT

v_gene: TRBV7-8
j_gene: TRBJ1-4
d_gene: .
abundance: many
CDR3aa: CASSAGTGRDEKLFF
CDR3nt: TGTGCCAGCAGTGCCGGCACGGGACGAGATGAAAAACTGTTTTTT

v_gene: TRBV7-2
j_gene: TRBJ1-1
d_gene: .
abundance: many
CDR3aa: CASSLTLTALNTEAFF
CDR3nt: TGTGCCAGCAGCTTAACTTTGACAGCTTTGAACACTGAAGCTTTCTTT

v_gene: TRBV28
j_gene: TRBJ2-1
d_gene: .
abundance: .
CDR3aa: CASKGEGDEQFF
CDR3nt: TGTGCCAGCAAGGGGGAGGGCGATGAGCAGTTCTTC

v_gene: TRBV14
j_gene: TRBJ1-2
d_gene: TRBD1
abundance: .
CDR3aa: CASSFIDRDFNYGYTF
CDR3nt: TGTGCCAGCAGCTTCATCGACAGGGACTTTAACTATGGCTACACCTTC

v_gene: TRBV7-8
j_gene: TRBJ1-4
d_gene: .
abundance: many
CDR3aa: CASSLGQYNEKLFF
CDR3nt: TGTGCCAGCAGCTTAGGACAGTATAATGAAAAACTGTTTTTT

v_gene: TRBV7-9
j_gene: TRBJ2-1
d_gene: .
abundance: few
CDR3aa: CASSLAGLAADNEQFF
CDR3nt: TGTGCCAGCAGCTTAGCGGGATTAGCGGCGGACAATGAGCAGTTCTTC

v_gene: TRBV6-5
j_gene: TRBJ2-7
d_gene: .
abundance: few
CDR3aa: CASSPVLGERNEQYF
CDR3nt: TGTGCCAGCAGTCCCGTGTTAGGGGAGAGGAACGAGCAGTACTTC

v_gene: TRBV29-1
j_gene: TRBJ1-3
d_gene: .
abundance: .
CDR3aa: CSVTGEAGNTIYF
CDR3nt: TGCAGCGTTACGGGTGAAGCGGGAAACACCATATATTTT

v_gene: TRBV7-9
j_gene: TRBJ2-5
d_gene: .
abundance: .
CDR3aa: CASSLLGIQETQYF
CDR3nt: TGTGCCAGCAGCTTATTGGGGATCCAAGAGACCCAGTACTTC

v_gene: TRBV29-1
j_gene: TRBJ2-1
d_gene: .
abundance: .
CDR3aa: CSVETDSYNEQFF
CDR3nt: TGCAGCGTTGAAACAGACTCCTACAATGAGCAGTTCTTC

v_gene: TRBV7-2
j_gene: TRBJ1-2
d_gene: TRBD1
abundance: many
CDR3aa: CASSWDRGQQNGYTF
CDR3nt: TGTGCCAGCAGCTGGGACAGGGGGCAGCAGAATGGCTACACCTTC

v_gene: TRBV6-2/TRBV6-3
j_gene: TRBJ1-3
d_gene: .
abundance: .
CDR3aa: CASSYSTSEGNSDTIYF
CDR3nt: TGTGCCAGCAGTTACTCGACAAGCGAGGGGAACAGCGACACCATATATTTT

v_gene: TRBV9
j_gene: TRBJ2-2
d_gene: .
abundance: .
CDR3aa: CASSVSGTLNTGELFF
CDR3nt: TGTGCCAGCAGCGTTTCGGGGACACTGAACACCGGGGAGCTGTTTTTT

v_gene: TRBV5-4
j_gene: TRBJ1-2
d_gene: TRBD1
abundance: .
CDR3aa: CASSLRAGQGYGYTF
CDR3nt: TGTGCCAGCAGCTTGCGCGCGGGACAGGGTTATGGCTACACCTTC